Shown below are 32 T cell receptor beta chains from a single sample sequenced in a study of cytomegalovirus exposure and HLA in healthy donors. Vbeta (60) and Jbeta (13) primers were used in the PCR. Here immunoSEQ multiplex PCR was the method, and the copy in TCRdb shows in-frame clones only, minus some. In the table there are more than 150,000 clones, 75% to 90% of which are singletons. Sequenced material: PBMCs. These receptors came from a woman aged 18-35 years in good health and CMV-seronegative.

CDR3 nucleotide sequence: TGTGCCAGCAGGGGGAGGGGTAGCAATCAGCCCCAGCATTTT. This gives the protein CASRGRGSNQPQHF. The V call is TRBV28, the J call TRBJ1-5, with D possibly being TRBD1 (5 bases). The CDR3 runs to 14 residues. Trimming removed 6 bases from V and 0 bases from J, with 9 bases in between. CDR1 and CDR2 from the germline V gene are MDHEN and SYDVKM.

The V and J genes are TRBV6-5 and TRBJ2-1; tentative D call: TRBD1 (6 bases). Trimming left V 5 bases short and J 0 bases short, with 8 bases between. The CDR3 runs to 14 residues. CDR1 and CDR2 from the germline V gene are MNHEY and SVGAGI. The CDR3 DNA is TGTGCCAGCAGTAGGACAGTCTCCTACAATGAGCAGTTCTTC. Its translation is CASSRTVSYNEQFF.

J is TRBJ2-3 and V is TRBV6-5; 13 bases align to TRBD2. The CDR3 is made up of 15 amino acids. The germline V gene encodes CDR1 MNHEY and CDR2 SVGAGI. Trimming took 4 bases from V and 10 from J; bases not matched to a gene: 8. The CDR3, as DNA: TGTGCCAGCAGTTTCGGGACTAGCGGGACCTATGCGCAGTATTTT. Its translation: CASSFGTSGTYAQYF.

This clone turned up a few times. The chain carries TRBV14 and TRBJ1-2; D uncertain. Trimming pared 4 bases from V and 4 bases from J, leaving 16 bases between. Germline V gene lookup returns CDR1 SGHDN and CDR2 FVKESK. The CDR3 covers 15 residues. The CDR3 loop reads CASSRSVGPTYGYTF. The CDR3 region has the DNA TGTGCCAGCAGCCGTAGCGTAGGACCGACCTATGGCTACACCTTC.

The chain couples TRBV2 to TRBJ2-4; D may be TRBD1 (5 bases). CDR3 size: 13 residues. The V gene's germline CDR1 is SNHLY and CDR2 FYNNEI. V shed 6 bases and J shed 6 bases, with 12 bases lying between them. Here the CDR3 reads CASSQGERNIQYF. The CDR3 coding sequence is TGTGCCAGCAGCCAGGGCGAGCGAAACATTCAGTACTTC.

Note on this clone: This specimen includes other DNA sequences encoding the same CDR3. The V gene is TRBV7-2, the J gene TRBJ2-7; TRBD2 might be the D (5 bases). The CDR3 totals 13 residues. Trimming removed 1 base at V and 2 bases at J, with 6 bases between. The germline V gene has CDR1 SGHTA and CDR2 FQGNSA. The CDR3 loop reads CASSLGRAYEQYF. The CDR3, as DNA: TGTGCCAGCAGCTTAGGGCGGGCCTACGAGCAGTACTTC.

This clone was detected once. The J gene is TRBJ1-4, the V gene TRBV9, with TRBD1 identical over 9 bases. The junction had 13 bases not matched to a gene; V was cut back by 4 bases and J by 3 bases. The CDR3 totals 18 residues. CDR1 is SGDLS and CDR2 is YYNGEE in the germline V gene. The CDR3 is CASSHLGTGMVANEKLFF. The DNA for the CDR3 is TGTGCCAGCAGCCACCTTGGGACAGGGATGGTAGCTAATGAAAAACTGTTTTTT.

The chain has TRBV7-6 and TRBJ2-2; D may be TRBD2 (6 bases). The CDR3 sequence is 16 residues long. Germline values: CDR1 SGHVS, CDR2 FNYEAQ. The V gene lost 4 bases and the J gene lost 3 bases, with 15 bases spanning the gap. The CDR3 spells CASSSPVGEDTGELFF. DNA of the CDR3: TGTGCCAGCAGCTCCCCCGTTGGGGAGGACACCGGGGAGCTGTTTTTT.

The chain recombines TRBV29-1 with TRBJ2-4; 10 nucleotides match TRBD2. Germline values: CDR1 SQVTM, CDR2 ANQGSEA. The CDR3 extends over 13 amino acids. The junction had 4 bases not matched to a gene; V was cut back by 6 bases and J by 5 bases. CDR3 DNA sequence: TGCAGCGTGGAGCGGGGGGGTGAAAACATTCAGTACTTC. Translating gives CSVERGGENIQYF.

V is TRBV27 and J is TRBJ2-7; D not certain. Between the trimmed V and J ends, which lost 8 bases and 5 bases, there was a span of 13 bases. The CDR3 length is 12 residues. Germline loops: CDR1 MNHEY, CDR2 SMNVEV (reference sequence). The CDR3 nucleotides read TGTGCCAGCCTACTTTGTTACCACGAGCAGTACTTC. Its translation: CASLLCYHEQYF.

The chain's CDR3 is CASSLERGGSYEQFF. CDR3 coding DNA: TGTGCCAGCAGCCTAGAGCGGGGGGGAAGCTATGAGCAGTTCTTC. The chain carries TRBV4-2 and TRBJ2-1, with 10 bases that match TRBD2. Per germline, CDR1 LGHNA and CDR2 YNFKEQ. The V segment lost 4 bases and the J segment 8 bases; nucleotides outside the gene matches: 8. The CDR3 length is 15 residues.

This clone was observed a handful of times. V gene TRBV6-1 combines with J gene TRBJ2-7; 9 positions agree with TRBD1. With 2 bases clipped from V and 5 bases from J, the junction kept 7 bases outside the gene matches. The CDR3 is made up of 15 amino acids. Looked up from germline, CDR1 is MNHNS and CDR2 is SASEGT. The CDR3: CASSELGTGLDEQYF. DNA for the CDR3: TGTGCCAGCAGTGAATTAGGGACAGGGCTGGACGAGCAGTACTTC.

The chain links TRBV12-5 to TRBJ1-1; possibly TRBD1 for D (6 bases). The CDR3 length is 13 residues. Germline V gene sequence: CDR1 LGHNT, CDR2 FRNRAP. V was cut by 6 bases and J by 4 bases, with 12 bases left in between. The CDR3 protein is CASGQGRGTEAFF. The CDR3, as DNA: TGTGCTAGTGGGCAGGGGAGGGGCACTGAAGCTTTCTTT.

This clone was detected only a few times. The J gene is TRBJ2-4, the V gene TRBV2; the D is unclear. The CDR3 is 15 residues long. The V gene's germline CDR1 is SNHLY and CDR2 FYNNEI. V lost 1 base to trimming and J lost 0 bases, with 7 bases between them. The CDR3 sequence is CASSEGQIAKNIQYF. The CDR3 nucleotides are TGTGCCAGCAGTGAAGGGCAAATAGCCAAAAACATTCAGTACTTC. Looking up the rest from reference TRBV2 and TRBJ2-4 gives the full variable domain: EPEVTQTPSHQVTQMGQEVILRCVPISNHLYFYWYRQILGQKVEFLVSFYNNEISEKSEIFDDQFSVERPDGSNFTLKIRSTKLEDSAMYFCASSEGQIAKNIQYFGAGTRLSVL.

This chain joins TRBV10-3 and TRBJ2-3, with D uncertain. Germline CDR1 ENHRY, CDR2 SYGVKD. The CDR3 totals 15 residues. With 4 bases removed from V and 0 bases from J, the gap between germline ends came to 11 bases. The CDR3 protein is CAISGGEISTDTQYF. The CDR3 nucleotides are TGTGCCATCAGTGGCGGAGAGATTAGCACAGATACGCAGTATTTT.

The chain is built from TRBV7-8 and TRBJ2-1; 11 positions agree with TRBD1. Trimming cost V 2 bases and J 8 bases; bases outside gene matches: 8. This CDR3 has 16 amino acids. The germline V gene has CDR1 SGHVS and CDR2 FQNEAQ. This chain's CDR3 is CASSLIGDRGSYEQFF. DNA for the CDR3: TGTGCCAGCAGCTTAATAGGGGACAGGGGGAGTTATGAGCAGTTCTTC.

This chain uses TRBV5-4 with TRBJ1-3; D call uncertain. The CDR3 runs to 18 residues. The germline V and J ends were trimmed by 5 bases and 0 bases, with 21 bases remaining between them. Looked up from germline, CDR1 is SGHNT and CDR2 is YYREEE (reference sequence). The CDR3 nucleotides are TGTGCCAGCAGGCTTAGAGGGTTCGGGCAATCCTCTGGAAACACCATATATTTT. Protein sequence: CASRLRGFGQSSGNTIYF.

The chain uses TRBV29-1 and TRBJ1-2; the D is unclear. Per germline, CDR1 SQVTM and CDR2 ANQGSEA. Trimming took 3 bases from V and 2 from J, leaving 7 bases between them. The CDR3 runs to 12 residues. CDR3 loop: CSVDEGNYGYTF. CDR3 in DNA: TGCAGCGTTGACGAGGGAAACTATGGCTACACCTTC. Full variable domain (rest looked up from reference TRBV29-1 and TRBJ1-2): SAVISQKPSRDICQRGTSLTIQCQVDSQVTMMFWYRQQPGQSLTLIATANQGSEATYESGFVIDKFPISRPNLTFSTLTVSNMSPEDSSIYLCSVDEGNYGYTFGSGTRLTVV.

The CDR3 protein is CASSEGDYNNEQFF. CDR3 coding DNA: TGTGCCAGCAGTGAGGGGGACTACAACAATGAGCAGTTCTTC. This sequence joins TRBV6-1 and TRBJ2-1; 7 bases line up with TRBD2. V lost 3 bases to trimming and J lost 5 bases; unmatched junction nucleotides: 4. The CDR3 has 14 residues. Germline CDR1 and CDR2: MNHNS and SASEGT.

The chain carries TRBV6-5 and TRBJ2-3, with D unclear. The V end was cut by 4 bases, the J end by 2 bases, with 10 bases between. This CDR3 contains 14 residues. Germline V CDR1 and CDR2: MNHEY, SVGAGI. CDR3 amino acids: CASSFGQTTDTQYF. Written as DNA, the CDR3 is TGTGCCAGCAGTTTTGGGCAGACCACAGATACGCAGTATTTT.

The chain joins TRBV7-6 to TRBJ2-7, with 11 bases aligning to TRBD1. Germline CDR1 is SGHVS and CDR2 is FNYEAQ. V was pared by 3 bases and J by 4 bases, with 5 bases of the junction left unmatched. CDR3 length equals 15 residues. The CDR3 DNA reads TGTGCCAGCAGCTTGGGACAGGGGGATACGTACGAGCAGTACTTC. It is translated as CASSLGQGDTYEQYF.

This clone was detected once. In DNA, the CDR3 is TGTGCCAGCAGCAAACACGCAGGAGATACGCAGTATTTT. This translates into CASSKHAGDTQYF. The chain couples TRBV11-2 to TRBJ2-3; D is uncertain. Germline V lookup: CDR1 SGHAT, CDR2 FQNNGV. The CDR3 totals 13 residues. V lost 5 bases and J lost 5, with 11 bases in between.

The CDR3 coding sequence is TGTGCCAGCAGCCAGACTAGCGGAGCTACCTACGAGCAGTACTTC. Translating it yields CASSQTSGATYEQYF. This rearrangement joins TRBV11-2 to TRBJ2-7; 9 bases line up with TRBD2. The CDR3 is 15 amino acids. Germline V gene data show CDR1 as SGHAT and CDR2 as FQNNGV. J gave up 2 bases and V 5 bases, and 7 bases lay outside the gene matches.

The chain joins TRBV13 to TRBJ1-1; D not resolved. CDR1 is PRHDT and CDR2 is FYEKMQ in the germline V gene (reference sequence). V lost 2 bases, J lost 5 bases, and 12 bases lay in between. The CDR3 spans 14 residues. For the CDR3, the DNA is TGTGCCAGCAGCTTACCGGCGGTTAGAACTGAAGCTTTCTTT. As protein: CASSLPAVRTEAFF.

The gene calls are TRBV7-2 and TRBJ1-2; D remains unclear. Trimming took 1 base from V and 6 from J, leaving 12 bases between them. Looked up from germline, CDR1 is SGHTA and CDR2 is FQGNSA. The CDR3 covers 14 residues. The CDR3 region is CASSLVVGADGYTF. CDR3 coding DNA: TGTGCCAGCAGCTTAGTGGTGGGCGCAGATGGCTACACCTTC.

This clone is a singleton in its sample. V and J are TRBV19 and TRBJ1-1; no clear D. The germline CDR1 and CDR2 sequences are LNHDA and SQIVND (reference sequence). The V end was cut by 3 bases, the J end by 1 base, with 6 bases between. The CDR3 is made up of 13 amino acids. As DNA, the CDR3 is TGTGCCAGTAGTATTCCAGGGAACACTGAAGCTTTCTTT. Translated: CASSIPGNTEAFF.

J is TRBJ2-4 and V is TRBV2, with D possibly matching TRBD1 (5 bases). CDR3 size: 13 residues. V was trimmed by 6 bases and J by 1 base, leaving 7 bases between them. Germline assignment: CDR1 SNHLY and CDR2 FYNNEI. Here the CDR3 DNA reads TGTGCCAGCAGCAGGGCGGCCAAAAACATTCAGTACTTC. As protein: CASSRAAKNIQYF.

The chain's CDR3 is CSTRDIYEQYF. As DNA, the CDR3 is TGCAGCACCAGGGATATCTACGAGCAGTACTTC. The rearrangement joins TRBV29-1 to TRBJ2-7; D is possibly TRBD1 (5 bases). This CDR3 has 11 amino acids. The V and J ends lost 8 bases and 3 bases respectively, with 11 bases between them. The germline V gene has CDR1 SQVTM and CDR2 ANQGSEA.

This rearrangement joins TRBV19 to TRBJ2-2; 8 bases are shared with TRBD1. CDR3 length: 16 residues. Looked up from germline, CDR1 is LNHDA and CDR2 is SQIVND (reference sequence). With 2 bases clipped from V and 5 bases from J, the junction kept 7 bases outside the gene matches. This CDR3 is CASSIKARGRTGELFF. CDR3 DNA sequence: TGTGCCAGTAGTATAAAGGCCAGGGGGCGTACCGGGGAGCTGTTTTTT.

In DNA form, the CDR3 reads TGTGCCAGCAGTTCCGAGTACTACAATGAGCAGTTCTTC. Translated, it gives CASSSEYYNEQFF. The chain uses TRBV27 and TRBJ2-1; D remains ambiguous. The V end was cut by 4 bases, the J end by 3 bases, with 7 bases between. The germline V gene has CDR1 MNHEY and CDR2 SMNVEV (reference sequence). The CDR3 sequence is 13 residues long.

Only a few counts were recorded for this clone. The same CDR3 arises from other DNA sequences in this sample as well. The chain combines TRBV7-2 with TRBJ1-4, with TRBD1 as a possible D gene (5 bases). CDR3 length: 12 residues. Trimming stripped 5 bases from V and 7 bases from J, with 8 bases between. CDR1 is SGHTA, CDR2 FQGNSA, per germline. The DNA of the CDR3 is TGTGCCAGCAGCCTAACAGGTGAAAAACTGTTTTTT. This encodes CASSLTGEKLFF.

The chain recombines TRBV18 with TRBJ1-5; 7 bases line up with TRBD1. CDR3 length: 16 amino acids. Germline V gene data show CDR1 as KGHSH and CDR2 as LQKENI. V was pared by 6 bases and J by 3 bases, with 11 bases of the junction left unmatched. The CDR3 region is CASSNYRTGDNQPQHF. CDR3 DNA sequence: TGTGCCAGCTCTAATTACCGGACAGGTGACAATCAGCCCCAGCATTTT.